The table lists the clone carrying this T cell receptor (beta chain) with a count of one. Original methodology: Nucleated cell number was recorded as an estimate derived from reference gene primer amplification. Repertoires were generated with immunoSEQ multiplex PCR, while TCRdb's copy carries only in-frame clones and drops some. V and J calls and clone size are as listed in that table; D and trimming were resolved from the DNA. There are 210,000 or so clones in the sample; around 80% occur only once, and approximately 8% lies in the top ten. This entry belongs to a study of blood T cell repertoires in COVID-19. Study-wide background: Acute-phase and convalescent COVID-19 samples originated in the United States, Italy and Spain.

Germline V CDR1 and CDR2: MGHDK, SYGVNS. The V and J ends lost 3 bases and 0 bases respectively, with 11 bases between them. The CDR3 has 16 residues. Followed over time, Seattle patients had been enrolled while infection was active. The sequence was collected from a woman aged 80 or older with COVID-19, enrolled during active disease. This sequence joins TRBV25-1 and TRBJ1-4; perhaps TRBD1 as D (5 bases). Material: peripheral blood. The CDR3 protein is CASSEGLLATNEKLFF. The CDR3, as DNA: TGTGCCAGCAGTGAGGGACTCCTAGCAACTAATGAAAAACTGTTTTTT.